A single TCR beta chain is shown here with its context. Original processing notes: Using reference gene primer amplification, nucleated cell counts were estimated. Assay: immunoSEQ multiplex PCR; the TCRdb copy retains only in-frame clones and omits some. D and trimming come from the DNA, and the V and J calls and clone size come from that table. Of 240,000 or so clones listed, approximately 78% are singletons. These data are taken from a study of blood T cell repertoires in COVID-19. Study context: Acute and convalescent COVID-19 samples came from the United States, Italy and Spain. PBMCs, B-cell-depleted T cells, or T cells provided the cDNA or gDNA that made up the material.

The CDR3 consists of 16 residues. Per the germline V gene, CDR1 is MNHEY and CDR2 is SMNVEV (reference sequence). The J segment lost 7 bases and the V segment lost 5 bases, leaving 10 bases of the junction unmatched. The origin of this receptor is a woman aged 60-75 years with active or convalescent COVID-19. The chain couples TRBV27 to TRBJ1-6, with 8 bases fitting TRBD1. Sequenced sample: peripheral blood. The CDR3 coding sequence is TGTGCCAGCAGTGCCCGGACAGGGTTTGACAATTCACCCCTCCACTTT. Encoded protein: CASSARTGFDNSPLHF.